The rows below give T cell receptor beta chains drawn from one sample of a study of cytomegalovirus exposure and HLA in healthy donors. Measured with immunoSEQ multiplex PCR; TCRdb has only the in-frame clones, and not every one. The repertoire holds around 210,000 clones, with about 80% as singletons. Sequenced: PBMCs. The receptors stem from a woman younger than 45 in good health and CMV-seronegative. The CDR3 runs from the conserved cysteine through the conserved F or W. Fields, in order: D gene, V gene, clone size, J gene, CDR3 DNA, CDR3 protein. D genes are given only for firm matches. Part of the rows lack a size; the others show once, few, many or a class for expanded clones.

d_gene: NA; v_gene: TRBV7-2; abundance: NA; j_gene: TRBJ1-2; CDR3nt: TGTGCCAGCAGCTTCAGGGTAAACTATGGCTACACCTTC; CDR3aa: CASSFRVNYGYTF
d_gene: NA; v_gene: TRBV7-9; abundance: NA; j_gene: TRBJ2-5; CDR3nt: TGTTCCAGCAGCTTATTACAAGAGACCCAGTACTTC; CDR3aa: CSSSLLQETQYF
d_gene: TRBD1; v_gene: TRBV5-1; abundance: NA; j_gene: TRBJ2-5; CDR3nt: TGCGCCAGCAGCCCCAAGAAACCGGGACAGGGAGGGGAGACCCAGTACTTC; CDR3aa: CASSPKKPGQGGETQYF
d_gene: NA; v_gene: TRBV5-1; abundance: few; j_gene: TRBJ2-2; CDR3nt: TGCGCCAGCACGTCACAGGGTTCCACCGGGGAGCTGTTTTTT; CDR3aa: CASTSQGSTGELFF
d_gene: NA; v_gene: TRBV6-1; abundance: NA; j_gene: TRBJ1-5; CDR3nt: TGTGCCCGGTATCAGCCCCAGCATTTT; CDR3aa: CARYQPQHF
d_gene: NA; v_gene: TRBV27; abundance: once; j_gene: TRBJ1-1; CDR3nt: TGTGCCAGCCGGGGGGGGAACACTGAAGCTTTCTTT; CDR3aa: CASRGGNTEAFF
d_gene: NA; v_gene: TRBV7-9; abundance: few; j_gene: TRBJ2-7; CDR3nt: TGTGCCAGCAGCTCGGACTTCTCCTACGAGCAGTACTTC; CDR3aa: CASSSDFSYEQYF
d_gene: TRBD1; v_gene: TRBV25-1; abundance: NA; j_gene: TRBJ1-5; CDR3nt: TGTGCCAGCGGGACAGGGGGCAGTCAGCCCCAGCATTTT; CDR3aa: CASGTGGSQPQHF
d_gene: TRBD2; v_gene: TRBV5-1; abundance: few; j_gene: TRBJ2-3; CDR3nt: TGCGCCAGCAGCCGTCCTGGAGGGCTAGCGGGGACAGATACGCAGTATTTT; CDR3aa: CASSRPGGLAGTDTQYF
d_gene: NA; v_gene: TRBV7-6; abundance: NA; j_gene: TRBJ2-2; CDR3nt: TGTGCCAGCAGCCCAATCGTCACTAGAGGCACCGGGGAGCTGTTTTTT; CDR3aa: CASSPIVTRGTGELFF
d_gene: NA; v_gene: TRBV29-1; abundance: once; j_gene: TRBJ1-1; CDR3nt: TGCAGCGTGGGCACAGCCTTAGGCACTGAAGCTTTCTTT; CDR3aa: CSVGTALGTEAFF
d_gene: NA; v_gene: TRBV6-5; abundance: once; j_gene: TRBJ1-5; CDR3nt: TGTGCCAGCAGTTACGGTCGGAGCAATCAGCCCCAGCATTTT; CDR3aa: CASSYGRSNQPQHF
d_gene: NA; v_gene: TRBV30; abundance: NA; j_gene: TRBJ1-1; CDR3nt: TGTGCCTGGAGTGTACTCCGTCGGAACACTGAAGCTTTCTTT; CDR3aa: CAWSVLRRNTEAFF
d_gene: TRBD1; v_gene: TRBV2; abundance: NA; j_gene: TRBJ1-1; CDR3nt: TGTGCCAGCAGGCCGACAGGGGGCCACACTGAAGCTTTCTTT; CDR3aa: CASRPTGGHTEAFF
d_gene: NA; v_gene: TRBV9; abundance: NA; j_gene: TRBJ2-1; CDR3nt: TGTGCCAGCAGCTCAGGGACTTACAATGAGCAGTTCTTC; CDR3aa: CASSSGTYNEQFF
d_gene: TRBD1; v_gene: TRBV5-6; abundance: NA; j_gene: TRBJ2-5; CDR3nt: TGTGCCAGCAGCTTGGAGGGACAGGTCAGTCGGTACTTC; CDR3aa: CASSLEGQVSRYF
d_gene: TRBD2; v_gene: TRBV6-1; abundance: NA; j_gene: TRBJ2-1; CDR3nt: TGTGCCAGCAGTGAAGGACTAGCGAAGACCTACAATGAGCAGTTCTTC; CDR3aa: CASSEGLAKTYNEQFF
d_gene: NA; v_gene: TRBV5-1; abundance: NA; j_gene: TRBJ1-6; CDR3nt: TGCGCCAGCAGCCCCACGGAGGGCCCGGGGAATTCACCCCTCCACTTT; CDR3aa: CASSPTEGPGNSPLHF
d_gene: NA; v_gene: TRBV5-1; abundance: few; j_gene: TRBJ2-3; CDR3nt: TGCGCCAGCAGCTTGACCGGGACTTCTCCGACAGATACGCAGTATTTT; CDR3aa: CASSLTGTSPTDTQYF
d_gene: NA; v_gene: TRBV9; abundance: NA; j_gene: TRBJ2-7; CDR3nt: TGTGCCAGCAGCGTAGGAAACCCGGAGGATTACGAGCAGTACTTC; CDR3aa: CASSVGNPEDYEQYF
d_gene: NA; v_gene: TRBV7-7; abundance: NA; j_gene: TRBJ2-7; CDR3nt: TGTGCCAGCAGCCCGACCCAGGGGAACGAGCAGTACTTC; CDR3aa: CASSPTQGNEQYF
d_gene: TRBD1; v_gene: TRBV29-1; abundance: NA; j_gene: TRBJ2-2; CDR3nt: TGCAGCGTTGCGGACAGGAGCACCGGGGAGCTGTTTTTT; CDR3aa: CSVADRSTGELFF
d_gene: NA; v_gene: TRBV6-5; abundance: NA; j_gene: TRBJ1-5; CDR3nt: TGTGCCAGCAGTAGCGACAGCTATAGCAATCAGCCCCAGCATTTT; CDR3aa: CASSSDSYSNQPQHF
d_gene: NA; v_gene: TRBV27; abundance: NA; j_gene: TRBJ2-1; CDR3nt: TGTGCCAGCAGTTTTCTGCGGGGACCTTACAATGAGCAGTTCTTC; CDR3aa: CASSFLRGPYNEQFF
d_gene: NA; v_gene: TRBV7-3; abundance: NA; j_gene: TRBJ2-2; CDR3nt: TGTGCCAGCAGCTTCAGGGCCGGCACCGGGGAGCTGTTTTTT; CDR3aa: CASSFRAGTGELFF
d_gene: NA; v_gene: TRBV4-1; abundance: NA; j_gene: TRBJ2-2; CDR3nt: TGCGCCAGCAGCCAGATCCCACGGTCCGGGGAGCTGTTTTTT; CDR3aa: CASSQIPRSGELFF
d_gene: NA; v_gene: TRBV7-9; abundance: NA; j_gene: TRBJ2-3; CDR3nt: TGTGCCAGCAGCCAAGCTAGCACAGATACGCAGTATTTT; CDR3aa: CASSQASTDTQYF
d_gene: NA; v_gene: TRBV29-1; abundance: NA; j_gene: TRBJ2-7; CDR3nt: TGCAGCGTTCTGACAGTAAGCTCCTACGAGCAGTACTTC; CDR3aa: CSVLTVSSYEQYF
d_gene: NA; v_gene: TRBV21-1; abundance: NA; j_gene: TRBJ1-1; CDR3nt: TGTGCCAGCAGCAAAAGCTCGGACACTGAAGCTTTCTTT; CDR3aa: CASSKSSDTEAFF
d_gene: NA; v_gene: TRBV19; abundance: NA; j_gene: TRBJ1-5; CDR3nt: TGTGCCAGTAGTCCCGGGACAAATCAGCCCCAGCATTTT; CDR3aa: CASSPGTNQPQHF
d_gene: NA; v_gene: TRBV30; abundance: NA; j_gene: TRBJ2-7; CDR3nt: TGTGCCTGGAGTGTAGGAGGTTATAGAGCCTACGAGCAGTACTTC; CDR3aa: CAWSVGGYRAYEQYF
d_gene: NA; v_gene: TRBV5-1; abundance: NA; j_gene: TRBJ2-2; CDR3nt: TGCGCCAGCAGCTTCAGGGGACAAAGGAACACCGGGGAGCTGTTTTTT; CDR3aa: CASSFRGQRNTGELFF